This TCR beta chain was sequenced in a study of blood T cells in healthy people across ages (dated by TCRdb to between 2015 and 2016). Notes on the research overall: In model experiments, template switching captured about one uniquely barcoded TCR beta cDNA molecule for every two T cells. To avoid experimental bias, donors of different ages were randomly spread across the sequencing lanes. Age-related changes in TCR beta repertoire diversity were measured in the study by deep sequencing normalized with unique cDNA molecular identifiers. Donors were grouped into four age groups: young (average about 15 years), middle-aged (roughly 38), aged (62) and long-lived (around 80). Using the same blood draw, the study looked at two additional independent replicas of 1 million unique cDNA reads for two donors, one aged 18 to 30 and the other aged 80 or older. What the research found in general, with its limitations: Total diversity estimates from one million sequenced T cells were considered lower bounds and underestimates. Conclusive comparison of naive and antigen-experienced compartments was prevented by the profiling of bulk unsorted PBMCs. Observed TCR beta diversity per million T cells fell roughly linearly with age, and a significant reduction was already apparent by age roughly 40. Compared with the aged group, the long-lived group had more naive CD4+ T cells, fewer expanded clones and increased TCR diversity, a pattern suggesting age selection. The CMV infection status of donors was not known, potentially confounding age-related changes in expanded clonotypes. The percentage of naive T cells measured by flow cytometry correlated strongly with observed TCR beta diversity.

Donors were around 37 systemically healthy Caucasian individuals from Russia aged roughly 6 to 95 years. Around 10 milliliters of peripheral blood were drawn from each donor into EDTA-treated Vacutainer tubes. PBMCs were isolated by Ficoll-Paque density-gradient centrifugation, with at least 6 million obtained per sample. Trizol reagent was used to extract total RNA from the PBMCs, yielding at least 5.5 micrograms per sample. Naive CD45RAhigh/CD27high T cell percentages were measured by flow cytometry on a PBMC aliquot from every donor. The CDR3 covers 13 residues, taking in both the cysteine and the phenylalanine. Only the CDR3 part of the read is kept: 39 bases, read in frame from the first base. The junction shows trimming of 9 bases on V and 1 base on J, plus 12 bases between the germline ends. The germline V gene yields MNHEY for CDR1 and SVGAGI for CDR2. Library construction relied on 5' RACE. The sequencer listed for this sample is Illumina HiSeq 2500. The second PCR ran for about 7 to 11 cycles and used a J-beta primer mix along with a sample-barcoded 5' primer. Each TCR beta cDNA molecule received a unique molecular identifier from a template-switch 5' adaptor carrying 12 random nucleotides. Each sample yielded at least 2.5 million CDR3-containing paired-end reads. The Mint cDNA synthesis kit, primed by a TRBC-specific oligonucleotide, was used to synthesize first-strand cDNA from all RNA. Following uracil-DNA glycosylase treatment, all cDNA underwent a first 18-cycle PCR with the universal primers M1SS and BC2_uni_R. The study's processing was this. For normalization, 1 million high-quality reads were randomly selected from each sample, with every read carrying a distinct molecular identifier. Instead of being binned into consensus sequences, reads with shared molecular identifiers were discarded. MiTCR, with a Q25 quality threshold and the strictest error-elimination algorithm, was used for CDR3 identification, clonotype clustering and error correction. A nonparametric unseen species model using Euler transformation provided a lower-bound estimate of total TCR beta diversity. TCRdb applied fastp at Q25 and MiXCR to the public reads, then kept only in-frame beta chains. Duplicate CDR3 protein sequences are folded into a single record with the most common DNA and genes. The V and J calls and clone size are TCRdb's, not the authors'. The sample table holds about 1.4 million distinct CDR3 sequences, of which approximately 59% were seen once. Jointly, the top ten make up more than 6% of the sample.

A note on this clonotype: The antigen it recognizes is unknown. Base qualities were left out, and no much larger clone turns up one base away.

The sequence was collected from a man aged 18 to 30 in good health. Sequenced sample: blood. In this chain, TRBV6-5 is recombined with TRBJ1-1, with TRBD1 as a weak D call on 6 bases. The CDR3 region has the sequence CASKLGGNTEAFF. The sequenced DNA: TGTGCCAGTAAACTAGGGGGGAACACTGAAGCTTTCTTT.